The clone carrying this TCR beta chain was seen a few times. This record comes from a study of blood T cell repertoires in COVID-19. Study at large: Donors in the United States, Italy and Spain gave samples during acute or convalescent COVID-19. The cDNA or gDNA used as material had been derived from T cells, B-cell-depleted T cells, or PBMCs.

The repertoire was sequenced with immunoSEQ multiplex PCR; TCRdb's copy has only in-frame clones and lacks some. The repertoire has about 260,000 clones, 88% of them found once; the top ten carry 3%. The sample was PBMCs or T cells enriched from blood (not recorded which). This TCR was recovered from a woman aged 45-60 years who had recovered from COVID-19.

The CDR3 DNA reads TGTGCCAGCAGTTTAGGACAGGATGAAGCTTTCTTT. Protein product: CASSLGQDEAFF. This sequence joins TRBV28 and TRBJ1-1, with 7 bases aligning to TRBD1. CDR1 is MDHEN and CDR2 is SYDVKM in the germline V gene. The CDR3 contains 12 residues. V trimming: 2 bases; J trimming: 7 bases; junction bases outside the gene matches: 1.